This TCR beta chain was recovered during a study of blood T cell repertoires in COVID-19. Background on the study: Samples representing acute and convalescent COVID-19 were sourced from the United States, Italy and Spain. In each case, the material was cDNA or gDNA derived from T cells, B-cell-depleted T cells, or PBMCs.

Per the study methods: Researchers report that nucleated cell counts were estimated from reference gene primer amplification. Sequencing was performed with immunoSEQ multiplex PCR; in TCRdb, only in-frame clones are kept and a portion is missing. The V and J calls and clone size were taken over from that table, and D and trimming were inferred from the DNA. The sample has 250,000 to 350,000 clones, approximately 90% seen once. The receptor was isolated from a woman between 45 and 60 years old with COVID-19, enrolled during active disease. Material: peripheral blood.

CDR3 DNA sequence: TGTGCCAGCAGCGCCTCGACAGTCCGCTCCTACGAGCAGTACTTC. It encodes CASSASTVRSYEQYF. V gene TRBV7-6 combines with J gene TRBJ2-7; tentatively, D is TRBD1 (5 bases). Germline CDR1 and CDR2: SGHVS and FNYEAQ. CDR3 size: 15 residues. Trimming shortened V by 5 bases and J by 0 bases, and 14 bases separated the two germline ends.